This T cell receptor (beta chain) was identified during a study of monozygotic twins with cystic fibrosis. This CDR3 spans 14 amino acids. Trimming took off 3 bases at V and 0 bases at J, with 8 bases between the two ends. CDR1 is GTSNPN and CDR2 is SVGIG in the germline V gene (reference sequence). Findings of the study overall: Shared CDR3 numbers were not associated with age, concordance or severity. V usage most resembled the co-twin in 13 of 16 pairs.

A note on this clone: What it binds is unknown.

The protocol was immunoSEQ multiplex PCR, while the TCRdb copy is restricted to in-frame clones and leaves out a portion. The sample includes about 29,000 clones, around 85% of them seen just once. Input material: blood. The TCR comes from a girl aged 2 to 10 with cystic fibrosis. This chain joins TRBV30 and TRBJ2-2; D is perhaps TRBD2 (6 bases). The CDR3 region is CAWRRLANTGELFF. DNA for the CDR3: TGTGCCTGGAGAAGACTAGCGAACACCGGGGAGCTGTTTTTT.